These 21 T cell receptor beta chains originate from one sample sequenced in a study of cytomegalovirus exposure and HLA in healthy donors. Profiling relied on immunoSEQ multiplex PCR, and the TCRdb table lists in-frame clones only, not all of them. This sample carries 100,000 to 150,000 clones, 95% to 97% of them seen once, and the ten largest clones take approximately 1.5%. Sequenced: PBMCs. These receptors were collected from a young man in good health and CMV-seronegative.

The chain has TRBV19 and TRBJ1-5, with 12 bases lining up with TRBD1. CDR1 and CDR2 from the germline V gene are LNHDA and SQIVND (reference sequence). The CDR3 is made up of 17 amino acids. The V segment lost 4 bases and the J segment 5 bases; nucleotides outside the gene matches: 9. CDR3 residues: CASSTEWDRGLYQPQHF. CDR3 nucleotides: TGTGCCAGTAGTACAGAATGGGACAGGGGGCTCTATCAGCCCCAGCATTTT.

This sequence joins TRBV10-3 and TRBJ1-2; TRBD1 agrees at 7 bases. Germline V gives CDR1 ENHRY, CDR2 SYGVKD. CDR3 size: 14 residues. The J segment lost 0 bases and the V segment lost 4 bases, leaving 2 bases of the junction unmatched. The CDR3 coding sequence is TGTGCCATCAGTGGGACAGGAGCTAACTATGGCTACACCTTC. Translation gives CAISGTGANYGYTF.

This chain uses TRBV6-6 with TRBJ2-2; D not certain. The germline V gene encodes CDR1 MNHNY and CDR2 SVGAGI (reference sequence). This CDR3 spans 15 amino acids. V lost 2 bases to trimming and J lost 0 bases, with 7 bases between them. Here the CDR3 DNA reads TGTGCCAGCAGTTACCGGCGGTCGAACACCGGGGAGCTGTTTTTT. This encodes CASSYRRSNTGELFF.

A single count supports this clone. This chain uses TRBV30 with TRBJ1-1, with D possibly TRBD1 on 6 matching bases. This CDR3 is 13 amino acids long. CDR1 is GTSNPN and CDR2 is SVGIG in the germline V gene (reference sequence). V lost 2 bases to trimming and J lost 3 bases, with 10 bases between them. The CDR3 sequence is CAWSKDSYTEAFF. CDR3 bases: TGTGCCTGGAGTAAGGACAGTTACACTGAAGCTTTCTTT.

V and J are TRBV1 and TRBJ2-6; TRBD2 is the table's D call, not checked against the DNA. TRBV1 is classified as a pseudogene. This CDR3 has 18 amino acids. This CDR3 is CTNRPGLAGASGANVLTF. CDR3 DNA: TGCACCAACAGACCGGGACTAGCGGGCGCCTCTGGGGCCAACGTCCTGACTTTC.

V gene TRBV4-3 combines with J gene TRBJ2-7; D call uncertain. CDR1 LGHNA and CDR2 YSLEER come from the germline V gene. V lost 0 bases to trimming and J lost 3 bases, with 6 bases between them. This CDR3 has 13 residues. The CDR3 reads CASSQDRGYEQYF. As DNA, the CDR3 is TGCGCCAGCAGCCAAGATCGAGGCTACGAGCAGTACTTC.

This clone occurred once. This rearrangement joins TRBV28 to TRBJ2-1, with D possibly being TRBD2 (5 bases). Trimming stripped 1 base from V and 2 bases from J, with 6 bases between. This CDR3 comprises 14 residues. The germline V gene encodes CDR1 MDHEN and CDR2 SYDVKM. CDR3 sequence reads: CASSLFGTYNEQFF. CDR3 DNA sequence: TGTGCCAGCAGTTTATTCGGGACCTACAATGAGCAGTTCTTC.

The DNA of the CDR3 is TGTGCCAGCCGCGTGGCAGGGGGGAACACCGGGGAGCTGTTTTTT. Its translation is CASRVAGGNTGELFF. This sequence joins TRBV2 and TRBJ2-2, with 7 bases matching TRBD1. V lost 8 bases, J lost 1 base, and 7 bases stayed unmatched. Germline V gene data show CDR1 as SNHLY and CDR2 as FYNNEI. CDR3 length: 15 amino acids.

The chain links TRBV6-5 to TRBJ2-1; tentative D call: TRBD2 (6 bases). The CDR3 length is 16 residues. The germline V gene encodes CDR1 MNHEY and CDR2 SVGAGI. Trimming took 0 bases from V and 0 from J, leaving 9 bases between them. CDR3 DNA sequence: TGTGCCAGCAGTTACTCCCTCGGGGGCTCCTACAATGAGCAGTTCTTC. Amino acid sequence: CASSYSLGGSYNEQFF.

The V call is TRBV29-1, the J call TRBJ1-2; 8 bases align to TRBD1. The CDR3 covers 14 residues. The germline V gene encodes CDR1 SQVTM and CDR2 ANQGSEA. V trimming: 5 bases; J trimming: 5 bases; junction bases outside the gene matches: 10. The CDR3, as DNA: TGCAGCGTTCGTAGGGACAGGATGACTTATGGCTACACCTTC. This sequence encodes CSVRRDRMTYGYTF.

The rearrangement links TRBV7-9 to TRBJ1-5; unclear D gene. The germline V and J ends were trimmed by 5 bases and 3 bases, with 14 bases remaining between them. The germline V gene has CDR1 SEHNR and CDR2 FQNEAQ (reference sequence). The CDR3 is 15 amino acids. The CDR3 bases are TGTGCCAGCAGCGCCCTAGGCACTTCCAATCAGCCCCAGCATTTT. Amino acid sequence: CASSALGTSNQPQHF.

The CDR3 protein is CASSLDPERGSEQYF. In DNA form, the CDR3 reads TGTGCCAGCAGCTTAGATCCGGAGAGGGGGAGCGAGCAGTACTTC. The rearrangement joins TRBV11-2 to TRBJ2-7; tentative D call: TRBD1 (6 bases). Germline V lookup: CDR1 SGHAT, CDR2 FQNNGV. Trimming took off 0 bases at V and 6 bases at J, with 15 bases between the two ends. CDR3 size: 15 residues.

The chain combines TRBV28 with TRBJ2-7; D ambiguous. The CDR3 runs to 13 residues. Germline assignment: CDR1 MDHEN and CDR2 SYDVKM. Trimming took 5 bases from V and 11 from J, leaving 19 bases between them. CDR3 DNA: TGTGCCAGCAGTCTACCCGGTGCTTCGCGTGAGTACTTC. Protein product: CASSLPGASREYF.

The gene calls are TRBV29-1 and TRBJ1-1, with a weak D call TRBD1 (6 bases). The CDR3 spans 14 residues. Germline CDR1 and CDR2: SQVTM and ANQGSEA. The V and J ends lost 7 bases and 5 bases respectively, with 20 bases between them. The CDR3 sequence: CSALQGMGLTEAFF. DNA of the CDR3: TGCAGCGCTTTACAGGGAATGGGATTAACTGAAGCTTTCTTT.

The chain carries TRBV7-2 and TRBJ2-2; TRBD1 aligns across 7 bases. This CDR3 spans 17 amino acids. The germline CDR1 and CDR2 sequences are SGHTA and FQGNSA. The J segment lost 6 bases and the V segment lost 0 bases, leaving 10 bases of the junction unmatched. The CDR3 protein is CASSLALRAGGAGELFF. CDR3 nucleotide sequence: TGTGCCAGCAGCTTAGCGCTTCGGGCAGGGGGAGCCGGGGAGCTGTTTTTT.

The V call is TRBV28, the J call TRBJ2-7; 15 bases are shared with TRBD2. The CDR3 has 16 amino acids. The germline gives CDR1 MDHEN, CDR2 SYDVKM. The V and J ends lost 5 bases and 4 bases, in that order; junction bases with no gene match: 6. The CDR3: CASSGGLAGGYYEQYF. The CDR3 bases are TGTGCCAGCAGTGGGGGACTAGCGGGAGGTTATTACGAGCAGTACTTC. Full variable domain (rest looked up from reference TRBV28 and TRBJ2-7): DVKVTQSSRYLVKRTGEKVFLECVQDMDHENMFWYRQDPGLGLRLIYFSYDVKMKEKGDIPEGYSVSREKKERFSLILESASTNQTSMYLCASSGGLAGGYYEQYFGPGTRLTVT.

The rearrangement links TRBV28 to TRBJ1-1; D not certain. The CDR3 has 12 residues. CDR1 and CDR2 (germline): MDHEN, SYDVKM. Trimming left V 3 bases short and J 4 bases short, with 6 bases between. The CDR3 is CASSFRATEAFF. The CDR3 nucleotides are TGTGCCAGCAGTTTTCGAGCCACTGAAGCTTTCTTT.

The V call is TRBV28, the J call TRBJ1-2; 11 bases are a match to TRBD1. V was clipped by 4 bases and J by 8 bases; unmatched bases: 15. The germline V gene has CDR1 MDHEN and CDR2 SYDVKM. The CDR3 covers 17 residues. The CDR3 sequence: CASSYTQSDRGRRGYTF. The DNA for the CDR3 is TGTGCCAGCAGTTACACTCAATCGGACAGGGGGCGGCGGGGCTACACCTTC.

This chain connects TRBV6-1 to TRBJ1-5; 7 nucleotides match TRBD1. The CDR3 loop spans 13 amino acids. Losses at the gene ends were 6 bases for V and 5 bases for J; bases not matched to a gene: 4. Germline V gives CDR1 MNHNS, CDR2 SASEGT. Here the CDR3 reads CASSRDSHQPQHF. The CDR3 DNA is TGTGCCAGCAGCCGGGACAGTCATCAGCCCCAGCATTTT.

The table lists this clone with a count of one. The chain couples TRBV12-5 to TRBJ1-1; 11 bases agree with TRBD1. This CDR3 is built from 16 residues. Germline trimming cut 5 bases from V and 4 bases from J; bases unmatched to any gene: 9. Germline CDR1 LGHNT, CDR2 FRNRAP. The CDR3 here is CASGAPWDRGATEAFF. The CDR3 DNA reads TGTGCTAGTGGTGCCCCATGGGACAGGGGGGCCACTGAAGCTTTCTTT.

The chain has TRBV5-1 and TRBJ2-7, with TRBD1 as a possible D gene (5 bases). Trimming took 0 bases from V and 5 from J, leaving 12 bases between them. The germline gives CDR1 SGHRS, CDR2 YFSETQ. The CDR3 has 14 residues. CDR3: CASSLEDTFDEQYF. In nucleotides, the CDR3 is TGCGCCAGCAGCTTGGAGGACACCTTCGACGAGCAGTACTTC.